The next 13 T cell receptor beta chains were all read from a single sample in a study of T cell responses to AZD1222 COVID-19 vaccine. Sequenced by immunoSEQ multiplex PCR; TCRdb stores in-frame clones only, minus some. The data contain about 160,000 clones, roughly 88% of them seen just once; the ten biggest clones take up 4% to 4.5%. The starting material was peripheral blood, obtained 28 days after the second AZD1222 dose. These receptors were collected from an adult who received the AZD1222 COVID-19 vaccine.

Only one count was recorded for this clone. V is TRBV7-6 and J is TRBJ1-2; the D is unclear. Trimming took 3 bases from V and 9 from J, leaving 2 bases between them. The CDR3 length is 9 residues. The germline V gene has CDR1 SGHVS and CDR2 FNYEAQ. Here the CDR3 reads CASSLSYTF. The CDR3 DNA reads as TGTGCCAGCAGCTTGAGCTACACCTTC. Variable domain in full (rest from reference TRBV7-6 and TRBJ1-2): GAGVSQSPRYKVTKRGQDVALRCDPISGHVSLYWYRQALGQGPEFLTYFNYEAQQDKSGLPNDRFSAERPEGSISTLTIQRTEQRDSAMYRCASSLSYTFGSGTRLTVV.

This chain uses TRBV7-2 with TRBJ1-1; D uncertain. Germline V gives CDR1 SGHTA, CDR2 FQGNSA. V shed 5 bases and J shed 7 bases, with 20 bases lying between them. The CDR3 is 15 residues long. CDR3 residues: CASSAGPLTGGEAFF. Here the CDR3 DNA reads TGTGCCAGCAGCGCAGGCCCTCTCACGGGCGGTGAAGCTTTCTTT.

The V gene is TRBV30, the J gene TRBJ2-1; no firm D call. CDR3 length: 13 residues. The V end was cut by 1 base, the J end by 4 bases, with 8 bases between. Germline CDR1 is GTSNPN and CDR2 is SVGIG (reference sequence). The CDR3, as DNA: TGTGCCTGGAGTGGGAGACCTTACAATGAGCAGTTCTTC. Its translation: CAWSGRPYNEQFF.

The chain couples TRBV10-2 to TRBJ2-2; the D call may be TRBD1 or TRBD2 (6 bases each). The V end lost 6 bases, the J end lost 6 bases, and 8 bases lay between the germline ends. Germline V gives CDR1 WSHSY, CDR2 SAAADI. The CDR3 spans 12 residues. CDR3 region: CASRGGPGELFF. The CDR3 nucleotides read TGCGCCAGCAGAGGGGGGCCCGGGGAGCTGTTTTTT.

The chain employs TRBV6-5 and TRBJ2-3, with D unresolved. CDR3 size: 14 residues. Trimming pared 8 bases from V and 2 bases from J, leaving 14 bases between. Germline assignment: CDR1 MNHEY and CDR2 SVGAGI. CDR3 nucleotide sequence: TGTGCCAGCCGGGCCCGACTCTACACAGATACGCAGTATTTT. It codes for CASRARLYTDTQYF.

V usage is TRBV7-9 and J usage is TRBJ2-5; possibly TRBD2 for D (5 bases). CDR1 and CDR2 from the germline V gene are SEHNR and FQNEAQ (reference sequence). This CDR3 region has 16 residues. V was pared by 1 base and J by 6 bases, with 18 bases between. The CDR3 sequence: CASSLDTSLNVKTQYF. CDR3 in DNA: TGTGCCAGCAGCTTAGATACTAGTTTGAATGTAAAGACCCAGTACTTC.

The chain employs TRBV5-1 and TRBJ2-2, with TRBD2 as a possible D gene (5 bases). CDR3 size: 15 residues. Trimming cost V 0 bases and J 7 bases, with 13 bases left between them. Germline V lookup: CDR1 SGHRS, CDR2 YFSETQ. CDR3 sequence (DNA): TGCGCCAGCAGCTTGGCCGGAGGTCATGACGGGGAGCTGTTTTTT. This sequence encodes CASSLAGGHDGELFF. Filled out from reference TRBV5-1 and TRBJ2-2, the complete variable domain reads KAGVTQTPRYLIKTRGQQVTLSCSPISGHRSVSWYQQTPGQGLQFLFEYFSETQRNKGNFPGRFSGRQFSNSRSEMNVSTLELGDSALYLCASSLAGGHDGELFFGEGSRLTVL.

The chain joins TRBV3-1 (or the pseudogene TRBV3-2) to TRBJ2-1, with 9 bases aligning to TRBD2. J lost 6 bases, V lost 1 base, and 4 bases had no gene match. There are 15 residues in the CDR3. The germline V gene has CDR1 LGHDT and CDR2 YNNKEL (reference sequence). The CDR3 DNA reads TGTGCCAGCAGCCAAGTAGCGGGGGTCCCCAATGAGCAGTTCTTC. Translating it yields CASSQVAGVPNEQFF.

The chain carries TRBV5-6 and TRBJ1-2, with unresolved D. Germline V lookup: CDR1 SGHDT, CDR2 YYEEEE. Trimming cost V 2 bases and J 4 bases, with 6 bases left between them. The CDR3 runs 12 residues. DNA for the CDR3: TGTGCCAGCAGCTTCGGCTCCTATGGCTACACCTTC. It translates to CASSFGSYGYTF.

The chain combines TRBV25-1 with TRBJ1-6; 9 positions agree with TRBD1. This CDR3 region has 15 residues. Germline V lookup: CDR1 MGHDK, CDR2 SYGVNS. Unmatched junction bases numbered 6, after V lost 3 bases and J lost 9 bases. In DNA, the CDR3 is TGTGCCAGCAGTGAGAACAGGGGGCTATCTTCACCCCTCCACTTT. This sequence encodes CASSENRGLSSPLHF.

The V call is TRBV6-5, the J call TRBJ2-7, with D perhaps TRBD2 (6 bases). The germline gives CDR1 MNHEY, CDR2 SVGAGI. V was cut by 6 bases and J by 4 bases, with 10 bases left in between. The CDR3 is 12 amino acids. CDR3 nucleotides: TGTGCCAGCAGCCCGGGACTTTACGAGCAGTACTTC. This translates into CASSPGLYEQYF.

The genes are TRBV7-8 and TRBJ1-4; D gene unclear. The germline V gene encodes CDR1 SGHVS and CDR2 FQNEAQ. CDR3 size: 13 residues. V gave up 5 bases and J gave up 7 bases, with 11 bases separating them. The CDR3 here is CASSPAPSEKLFF. The CDR3 bases are TGTGCCAGCAGCCCCGCCCCGAGTGAAAAACTGTTTTTT. Full variable domain (outside the CDR3, taken from reference TRBV7-8 and TRBJ1-4): GAGVSQSPRYKVAKRGQDVALRCDPISGHVSLFWYQQALGQGPEFLTYFQNEAQLDKSGLPSDRFFAERPEGSVSTLKIQRTQQEDSAVYLCASSPAPSEKLFFGSGTQLSVL.

This chain joins TRBV27 and TRBJ1-1; TRBD1 is a possible D gene (5 bases). In germline, CDR1 is MNHEY, CDR2 SMNVEV (reference sequence). The CDR3 has 14 residues. The V and J ends lost 8 bases and 5 bases respectively, with 18 bases between them. The CDR3 DNA follows: TGTGCCAGCGGGGCTGAAGGGAGTTCTACTGAAGCTTTCTTT. It specifies CASGAEGSSTEAFF.